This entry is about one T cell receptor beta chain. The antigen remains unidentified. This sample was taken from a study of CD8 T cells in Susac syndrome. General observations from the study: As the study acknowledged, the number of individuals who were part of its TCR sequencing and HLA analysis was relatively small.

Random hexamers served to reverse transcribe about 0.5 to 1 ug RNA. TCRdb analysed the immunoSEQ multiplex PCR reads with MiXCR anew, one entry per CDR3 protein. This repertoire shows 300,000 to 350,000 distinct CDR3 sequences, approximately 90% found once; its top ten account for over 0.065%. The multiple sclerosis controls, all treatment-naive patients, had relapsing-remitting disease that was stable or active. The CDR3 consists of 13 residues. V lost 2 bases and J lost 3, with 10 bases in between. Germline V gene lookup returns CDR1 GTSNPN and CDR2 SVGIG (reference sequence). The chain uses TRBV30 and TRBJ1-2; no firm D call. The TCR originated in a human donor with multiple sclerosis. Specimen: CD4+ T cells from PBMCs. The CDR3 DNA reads TGTGCCTGGAGTCGGGTACGGGACTATGGCTACACCTTC. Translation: CAWSRVRDYGYTF.